A single sample is the source of the 3 T cell receptor beta chains below, sequenced in a study of T cells in Graves' hyperthyroidism and ophthalmopathy. It was RNA transcripts that yielded the amplified TCR beta CDR3 regions. RT-PCR in the first round (using the HTBI primer set) targeted the TCR CDR3. TCRdb redid the calling of the multiplex PCR reads with MiXCR, one entry per CDR3 protein. Of a few hundred thousand distinct CDR3 sequences listed, less than 15% were seen once; the top ten hold roughly 8.3%. Material for sequencing was blood. These receptors were collected from a woman aged 18 to 35 with Graves' hyperthyroidism.

This clonotype has a count of ten or more. This chain links TRBV7-9 with TRBJ2-4; 7 nucleotides line up with TRBD2. CDR3 length: 13 amino acids. V shed 8 bases and J 8 bases; nucleotides not matched to a gene: 9. The V gene's germline CDR1 is SEHNR and CDR2 FQNEAQ (reference sequence). The CDR3 loop reads CASFDPAGDIQYF. The CDR3 DNA is TGTGCCAGCTTCGACCCGGCGGGGGACATTCAGTACTTC.

This clonotype was recorded many times. This chain links TRBV3-1 with TRBJ2-1; 11 positions match TRBD2. The CDR3 has 13 amino acids. Germline V CDR1 and CDR2: LGHDT, YNNKEL (reference sequence). Unmatched junction bases numbered 6, after V lost 8 bases and J lost 9 bases. CDR3: CASSGLAVREQFF. The CDR3 DNA reads TGTGCCAGCTCGGGACTAGCGGTGCGTGAGCAGTTCTTC.

This clonotype has a handful of counts. The chain joins TRBV2 to TRBJ1-2; possibly TRBD1 for D (6 bases). V lost 6 bases, J lost 8 bases, and 19 bases lay in between. This CDR3 spans 14 amino acids. The germline CDR1 and CDR2 sequences are SNHLY and FYNNEI. The CDR3 DNA follows: TGTGCCAGCAGCTACTGGACAGATCCTCCCGGCTACACCTTC. Its translation: CASSYWTDPPGYTF.